This passage covers 16 T cell receptor beta chains from one sample sequenced in a study of T-cell memory formation after mild COVID-19 (dated by TCRdb to about 2021). Library prep was done by 5' RACE. The instrument given in TCRdb is Illumina NovaSeq 6000. Starting from the raw public reads, TCRdb applied fastp trimming at Q25, assembled clones with MiXCR and retained in-frame beta chains. Every CDR3 protein is listed once, alongside the most common genes and DNA of its rows. The sample yields hundreds of thousands of distinct CDR3 sequences; more than 20% were counted once. The ten largest clones capture roughly an eighth of the sample. The sequenced sample consisted of PBMCs or a T cell subset sorted from them (not recorded which). The origin of the receptors is an adult woman who had mild COVID-19 (a few samples of this study predate the infection). The sample titles of this study are shuffled in the database, so cell type and time point are left out; the donor was told from shared clones.

The rearrangement joins TRBV5-1 to TRBJ2-3; possibly TRBD1 for D (5 bases). V shed 4 bases and J shed 1 base, with 13 bases lying between them. Germline assignment: CDR1 SGHRS and CDR2 YFSETQ. The CDR3 loop spans 15 amino acids. The CDR3 loop is CASSLQDRGTDTQYF. The CDR3 nucleotides are TGCGCCAGCAGCCTACAGGATCGGGGCACAGATACGCAGTATTTT.

The rearrangement joins TRBV12-3 or TRBV12-4 to TRBJ2-1; 15 bases match TRBD2. After removal of 5 bases from V and 9 bases from J, the junction contained 8 bases not matched to a gene. The CDR3 is made up of 16 amino acids. This CDR3 reads CASSPPGLAGGGEQFF. CDR3 in DNA: TGTGCCAGCAGTCCTCCGGGACTAGCGGGGGGTGGTGAGCAGTTCTTC.

This clonotype was counted between two and nine times. This chain connects TRBV29-1 to TRBJ2-7, with D maybe TRBD1 (5 bases). Looked up from germline, CDR1 is SQVTM and CDR2 is ANQGSEA. CDR3 length: 14 residues. V gave up 4 bases and J gave up 1 base, with 14 bases separating them. This chain's CDR3 is CSVVAPGNSYEQYF. The CDR3 bases are TGCAGCGTTGTTGCCCCAGGGAATTCCTACGAGCAGTACTTC.

In its sample, this clonotype was seen a few times. The chain combines TRBV24-1 with TRBJ2-1; a weak D match, TRBD1 (6 bases). The CDR3 totals 16 residues. V lost 5 bases and J lost 6, with 19 bases in between. The germline V gene encodes CDR1 KGHDR and CDR2 SFDVKD. The DNA of the CDR3 is TGTGCCACCAGTGGGGGGCGGCTAGCCTGGTCCAATGAGCAGTTCTTC. Encoded protein: CATSGGRLAWSNEQFF.

The sample holds a few counts of this clonotype. The chain recombines TRBV18 with TRBJ2-4, with D possibly TRBD2 on 5 matching bases. Germline CDR1 is KGHSH and CDR2 is LQKENI. The CDR3 extends over 15 amino acids. The V gene lost 3 bases and the J gene lost 0 bases, with 9 bases spanning the gap. This CDR3 reads CASSPPRGAKNIQYF. The CDR3 DNA is TGTGCCAGCTCACCCCCACGGGGAGCCAAAAACATTCAGTACTTC.

The V and J genes are TRBV20-1 and TRBJ1-1; the D gene is possibly TRBD1 (6 bases). CDR3 length: 12 amino acids. Germline loops: CDR1 DFQATT, CDR2 SNEGSKA (reference sequence). Trimming removed 6 bases from V and 11 bases from J, with 19 bases in between. The CDR3 here is CSASRGRELAFF. The CDR3 bases are TGCAGTGCCAGCAGGGGACGGGAGTTGGCTTTCTTT.

This clonotype has just a few counts. The chain uses TRBV7-2 and TRBJ2-7; D is uncertain. Trimming shortened V by 5 bases and J by 4 bases, and 9 bases separated the two germline ends. Germline CDR1 reads SGHTA; CDR2 reads FQGNSA. The CDR3 consists of 12 residues. The CDR3 DNA sequence: TGTGCCAGCAGCATAACTGGGTACGAGCAGTACTTC. Amino acids: CASSITGYEQYF. The whole variable domain, remainder taken from reference TRBV7-2 and TRBJ2-7, is GAGVSQSPSNKVTEKGKDVELRCDPISGHTALYWYRQSLGQGLEFLIYFQGNSAPDKSGLPSDRFSAERTGGSVSTLTIQRTQQEDSAVYLCASSITGYEQYFGPGTRLTVT.

V usage is TRBV4-3 and J usage is TRBJ2-1; maybe TRBD2 (6 bases). V lost 1 base to trimming and J lost 5 bases, with 12 bases between them. Germline CDR1 and CDR2: LGHNA and YSLEER. The CDR3 has 15 amino acids. The CDR3 DNA sequence: TGCGCCAGCAGCCAAGCCGGGGGACCCCACAATGAGCAGTTCTTC. Amino acids: CASSQAGGPHNEQFF.

There are a few counts of this clonotype. The chain is built from TRBV18 and TRBJ2-7; 9 bases align to TRBD2. CDR3 length: 16 residues. V was pared by 2 bases and J by 3 bases, with 8 bases of the junction left unmatched. Germline V gene lookup returns CDR1 KGHSH and CDR2 LQKENI. The CDR3, as DNA: TGTGCCAGCTCACCAGCGGTAGCGGGAGTGCTCTACGAGCAGTACTTC. Translation: CASSPAVAGVLYEQYF.

This chain connects TRBV7-8 to TRBJ2-4; D is perhaps TRBD2 (5 bases). The CDR3 consists of 14 residues. Germline V CDR1 and CDR2: SGHVS, FQNEAQ. Trimming removed 5 bases from V and 8 bases from J, with 16 bases in between. Written as DNA, the CDR3 is TGTGCCAGCAGCGATGGACTTTCCACGGACATTCAGTACTTC. Amino acids: CASSDGLSTDIQYF. Variable domain in full (rest from reference TRBV7-8 and TRBJ2-4): GAGVSQSPRYKVAKRGQDVALRCDPISGHVSLFWYQQALGQGPEFLTYFQNEAQLDKSGLPSDRFFAERPEGSVSTLKIQRTQQEDSAVYLCASSDGLSTDIQYFGAGTRLSVL.

Many counts were recorded for this clonotype. This chain links TRBV7-9 with TRBJ1-5; no clear D. Trimming took 6 bases from V and 2 from J, leaving 8 bases between them. The CDR3 extends over 13 amino acids. The germline CDR1 and CDR2 sequences are SEHNR and FQNEAQ (reference sequence). The CDR3 coding sequence is TGTGCCAGCAGTCGGACTGGCAATCAGCCCCAGCATTTT. Its translation: CASSRTGNQPQHF. Drawing the rest from reference TRBV7-9 and TRBJ1-5, the complete variable domain is DTGVSQNPRHKITKRGQNVTFRCDPISEHNRLYWYRQTLGQGPEFLTYFQNEAQLEKSRLLSDRFSAERPKGSFSTLEIQRTEQGDSAMYLCASSRTGNQPQHFGDGTRLSIL.

This chain uses TRBV12-5 with TRBJ2-7; TRBD2 matches at 8 bases. CDR3 length: 15 residues. The germline gives CDR1 LGHNT, CDR2 FRNRAP. V lost 4 bases to trimming and J lost 3 bases; unmatched junction nucleotides: 8. CDR3 sequence reads: CASGSSPSGFYEQYF. CDR3 DNA sequence: TGTGCTAGTGGTTCGAGTCCTAGCGGGTTCTACGAGCAGTACTTC.

The gene calls are TRBV4-3 and TRBJ2-3; tentative D call: TRBD2 (7 bases). Germline CDR1 and CDR2: LGHNA and YSLEER. The CDR3 spans 16 residues. V shed 1 base and J shed 3 bases, with 14 bases lying between them. CDR3 amino acids: CASSQAYREGTDTQYF. The DNA of the CDR3 is TGCGCCAGCAGCCAAGCCTACAGGGAGGGGACAGATACGCAGTATTTT.

This sequence joins TRBV23-1 and TRBJ2-7; D is perhaps TRBD1 or TRBD2 (5 bases each). TRBV23-1 belongs to the ORF category, with a function that is uncertain. Deletions cut 5 bases from V and 2 bases from J, with 10 bases between. The CDR3 consists of 13 residues. The CDR3 sequence is CASSEGPPYEQYF. CDR3 in DNA: TGCGCCAGCAGTGAGGGGCCTCCCTACGAGCAGTACTTC.

The chain has TRBV5-6 and TRBJ2-7; 8 positions agree with TRBD2. In germline, CDR1 is SGHDT, CDR2 YYEEEE. The CDR3 runs to 14 residues. V lost 2 bases to trimming and J lost 3 bases; unmatched junction nucleotides: 4. The CDR3 bases are TGTGCCAGCAGCTTTAGCGGGAAGCACTACGAGCAGTACTTC. Translating it yields CASSFSGKHYEQYF.

The rearrangement links TRBV15 to TRBJ2-1, with 7 bases lining up with TRBD2. The V gene's germline CDR1 is LNHNV and CDR2 YYDKDF (reference sequence). The CDR3 is 18 residues long. Unmatched junction bases numbered 12, after V lost 0 bases and J lost 4 bases. CDR3 DNA: TGTGCCACCAGCAGAGATCGATGGGGAGGGCCGTTTTACAATGAGCAGTTCTTC. The encoded protein is CATSRDRWGGPFYNEQFF.